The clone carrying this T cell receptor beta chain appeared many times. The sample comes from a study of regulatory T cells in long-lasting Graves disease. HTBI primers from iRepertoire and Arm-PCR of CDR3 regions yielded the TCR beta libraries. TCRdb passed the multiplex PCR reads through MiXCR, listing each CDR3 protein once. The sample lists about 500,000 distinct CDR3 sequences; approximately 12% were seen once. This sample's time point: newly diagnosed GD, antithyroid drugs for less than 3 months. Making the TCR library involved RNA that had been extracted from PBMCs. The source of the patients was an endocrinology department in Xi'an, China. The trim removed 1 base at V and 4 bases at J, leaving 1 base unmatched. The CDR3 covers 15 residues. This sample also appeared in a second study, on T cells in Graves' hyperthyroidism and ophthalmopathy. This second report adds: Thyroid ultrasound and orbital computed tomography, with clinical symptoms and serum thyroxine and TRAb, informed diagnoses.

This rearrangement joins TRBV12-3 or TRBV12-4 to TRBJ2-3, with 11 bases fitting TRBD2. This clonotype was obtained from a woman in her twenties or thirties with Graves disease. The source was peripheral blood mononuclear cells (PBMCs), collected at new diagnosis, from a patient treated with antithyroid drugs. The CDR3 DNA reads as TGTGCCAGCAGTTTAGGACTAGCGGGATCAGATACGCAGTATTTT. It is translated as CASSLGLAGSDTQYF.